The 7 T cell receptor beta chains reported below all come from one sample, sequenced in a study of T cells in Graves' hyperthyroidism and ophthalmopathy. TCR beta CDR3 regions were amplified from RNA transcripts. Researchers ran a first-round RT-PCR on the TCR CDR3 using the HTBI primer set. TCRdb fed the multiplex PCR reads into MiXCR, producing one record per CDR3 protein. The sample lists roughly 520,000 distinct CDR3 sequences, about 24% occurring once. Specimen: blood. These receptors were collected from a woman aged 25 to 45 with Graves' ophthalmopathy.

This clonotype showed up many times. The chain links TRBV28 to TRBJ1-2; D gene unclear. CDR1 and CDR2 (germline): MDHEN, SYDVKM. V was cut by 7 bases and J by 3 bases, with 12 bases left in between. The CDR3 loop spans 13 amino acids. The chain's CDR3 is CASMEGPYYGYTF. The CDR3 nucleotides read TGTGCCAGCATGGAGGGTCCCTACTATGGCTACACCTTC.

At least ten counts were recorded for this clonotype. The V and J genes are TRBV19 and TRBJ1-2; weak D call: TRBD1 (6 bases). With 7 bases removed from V and 8 bases from J, the gap between germline ends came to 17 bases. Germline-derived CDR1 and CDR2 are LNHDA and SQIVND (reference sequence). The CDR3 runs to 13 residues. Here the CDR3 DNA reads TGTGCCAGTACCCGAAAAAGGGGGAGAGGCTACACCTTC. This translates into CASTRKRGRGYTF.

This chain joins TRBV6-1 and TRBJ1-5, with 7 nucleotides matching TRBD1. Germline values: CDR1 MNHNS, CDR2 SASEGT. The CDR3 covers 14 residues. Unmatched junction bases numbered 5, after V lost 3 bases and J lost 6 bases. Written as DNA, the CDR3 is TGTGCCAGCAGTGACAGGGGGGTCTTTCAGCCCCAGCATTTT. This translates into CASSDRGVFQPQHF.

This clonotype was counted at least ten times. The chain uses TRBV2 and TRBJ1-2, with 7 bases identical to TRBD1. Germline V gene sequence: CDR1 SNHLY, CDR2 FYNNEI. V was clipped by 6 bases and J by 8 bases; unmatched bases: 6. The CDR3 totals 12 residues. CDR3 amino acids: CASSKTGNGYTF. The CDR3 coding sequence is TGTGCCAGCAGCAAGACAGGGAACGGCTACACCTTC.

This clonotype came up many times. This rearrangement joins TRBV24-1 to TRBJ2-6; D unclear. The CDR3 length is 13 residues. Deletions cut 10 bases from V and 0 bases from J, with 6 bases between. Germline CDR1 is KGHDR and CDR2 is SFDVKD. DNA of the CDR3: TGTGCCACGAGAAGCTCTGGGGCCAACGTCCTGACTTTC. Translating it yields CATRSSGANVLTF.

This clonotype appeared many times. This chain links TRBV20-1 with TRBJ2-7, with unresolved D. The CDR3 loop spans 12 amino acids. CDR1 is DFQATT, CDR2 SNEGSKA, per germline (reference sequence). Trimming took off 0 bases at V and 2 bases at J, with 5 bases between the two ends. The CDR3 DNA reads TGCAGTGCTAGAGATGAAGCCTACGAGCAGTACTTC. Its translation is CSARDEAYEQYF.

This clonotype has at least ten counts. The rearrangement uses TRBV10-2 and TRBJ2-7, with TRBD2 matching 8 bases. Trimming cost V 3 bases and J 2 bases; bases outside gene matches: 6. This CDR3 region has 15 residues. Germline CDR1 WSHSY, CDR2 SAAADI. The DNA for the CDR3 is TGCGCCAGCAGTGAATCGATAGCGGGGCCCTACGAGCAGTACTTC. Translating gives CASSESIAGPYEQYF.